The next 31 T cell receptor beta chains were all read from a single sample in a study of a mutant IDH1 vaccine in newly diagnosed glioma. Data came from immunoSEQ multiplex PCR; TCRdb stores just in-frame clones and leaves some out. This table holds 57,000 or so clones, 84% found once. This sample's time point: week 11, during vaccination. It was 300 ug of mutant IDH1 20-mer peptide that made up each vaccine dose, given with topical imiquimod. These TCRs' antigens remain unknown. This specimen was PBMCs, taken from a glioma patient whose treatment included an IDH1 peptide vaccine. All receptors come from a man aged 25 to 40 with glioma.

This clone was seen only a few times. The chain employs TRBV10-1 and TRBJ1-1; 9 bases are shared with TRBD1. In germline, CDR1 is WNHNN, CDR2 SYGVQD (reference sequence). The CDR3 sequence is 14 residues long. The V and J ends lost 4 bases and 5 bases, in that order; junction bases with no gene match: 5. The CDR3 coding sequence is TGCGCCAGCAGTGTTAACAGGGGGCTGACTGAAGCTTTCTTT. Translated, it gives CASSVNRGLTEAFF.

This sequence joins TRBV18 and TRBJ2-7; 8 nucleotides match TRBD1. The V gene end was trimmed by 3 bases and the J gene end by 6 bases; junction bases not matched to a gene: 10. The CDR3 contains 15 residues. Germline V gene data show CDR1 as KGHSH and CDR2 as LQKENI. CDR3 loop: CASSPPDRVYGEQYF. The CDR3 bases are TGTGCCAGCTCACCGCCGGACAGGGTGTACGGCGAGCAGTACTTC.

This chain connects TRBV28 to TRBJ2-2; unclear D gene. The length of the CDR3 is 15 residues. Germline V lookup: CDR1 MDHEN, CDR2 SYDVKM. Trimming shortened V by 3 bases and J by 0 bases, and 8 bases separated the two germline ends. The CDR3 here is CASSFRTTNTGELFF. The CDR3 region has the DNA TGTGCCAGCAGTTTCCGTACCACGAACACCGGGGAGCTGTTTTTT. Drawing the rest from reference TRBV28 and TRBJ2-2, the complete variable domain is DVKVTQSSRYLVKRTGEKVFLECVQDMDHENMFWYRQDPGLGLRLIYFSYDVKMKEKGDIPEGYSVSREKKERFSLILESASTNQTSMYLCASSFRTTNTGELFFGEGSRLTVL.

This chain uses TRBV19 with TRBJ2-3; possible D gene TRBD1, 6 bases. The V end was cut by 5 bases, the J end by 2 bases, with 17 bases between. This CDR3 region has 16 residues. Germline V gene lookup returns CDR1 LNHDA and CDR2 SQIVND (reference sequence). Here the CDR3 reads CASSLYYRASTDTQYF. For the CDR3, the DNA is TGTGCCAGTAGTCTTTACTACAGGGCTTCCACAGATACGCAGTATTTT.

This clone appeared many times. The CDR3 protein is CASSFSGRPHEQYF. For the CDR3, the DNA is TGTGCCAGCAGCTTTAGCGGGAGGCCCCACGAGCAGTACTTC. The chain has TRBV5-8 and TRBJ2-7; TRBD2 matches 10 bases. The CDR3 runs 14 residues. The V gene's germline CDR1 is SGHTS and CDR2 YDEGEE. The V gene end was trimmed by 2 bases and the J gene end by 5 bases; junction bases not matched to a gene: 4. Full variable domain (rest looked up from reference TRBV5-8 and TRBJ2-7): EAGVTQSPTHLIKTRGQQATLRCSPISGHTSVYWYQQALGLGLQFLLWYDEGEERNRGNFPPRFSGRQFPNYSSELNVNALELEDSALYLCASSFSGRPHEQYFGPGTRLTVT.

The gene calls are TRBV7-2 and TRBJ1-5, with D possibly being TRBD1 (6 bases). Deletions cut 5 bases from V and 0 bases from J, with 8 bases between. The CDR3 runs to 14 residues. Germline CDR1 and CDR2: SGHTA and FQGNSA. CDR3 sequence reads: CASSTGISNQPQHF. The CDR3 DNA is TGTGCCAGCAGCACAGGGATTAGCAATCAGCCCCAGCATTTT.

The gene calls are TRBV7-9 and TRBJ2-7, with D perhaps given as TRBD1 or TRBD2 (5 bases each). There are 12 residues in the CDR3. V dropped 4 bases and J dropped 9 bases, with 13 bases sitting between them. CDR1 and CDR2 (germline): SEHNR, FQNEAQ (reference sequence). The CDR3 sequence is CASSSGTPWQYF. In DNA, the CDR3 is TGTGCCAGCAGCTCCGGGACCCCTTGGCAGTACTTC.

This clone has only a few counts. The chain carries TRBV14 and TRBJ2-6, with D hard to call. V shed 3 bases and J shed 1 base, with 10 bases lying between them. The CDR3 loop spans 16 amino acids. Germline-derived CDR1 and CDR2 are SGHDN and FVKESK. The CDR3 here is CASSHRYPSGANVLTF. The CDR3 nucleotides read TGTGCCAGCAGCCATCGGTATCCTTCTGGGGCCAACGTCCTGACTTTC.

The CDR3 sequence is CASSPGGNTEAFF. CDR3 DNA sequence: TGTGCCAGCTCACCAGGGGGGAACACTGAAGCTTTCTTT. The chain joins TRBV18 to TRBJ1-1; weak D call: TRBD1 (5 bases). With 2 bases removed from V and 1 base from J, the gap between germline ends came to 5 bases. Germline V gene lookup returns CDR1 KGHSH and CDR2 LQKENI. This CDR3 is built from 13 residues.

This chain uses TRBV5-6 with TRBJ2-5; TRBD1 matches 8 bases. V lost 4 bases and J lost 4; bases outside the gene matches: 9. CDR1 SGHDT and CDR2 YYEEEE come from the germline V gene. The CDR3 runs to 15 residues. The CDR3 reads CASSRTPGGRETQYF. The CDR3 region has the DNA TGTGCCAGCAGCCGGACCCCAGGGGGCCGAGAGACCCAGTACTTC.

This chain joins TRBV5-1 and TRBJ2-5; TRBD2 is a possible D gene (6 bases). Germline V gene lookup returns CDR1 SGHRS and CDR2 YFSETQ. This CDR3 is 13 amino acids long. V was cut by 0 bases and J by 5 bases, with 8 bases left in between. Here the CDR3 reads CASSLGDFETQYF. Here the CDR3 DNA reads TGCGCCAGCAGCTTGGGGGACTTTGAGACCCAGTACTTC.

The chain employs TRBV5-6 and TRBJ2-1, with a possible D match to TRBD1 (6 bases). V was trimmed by 4 bases and J by 14 bases, leaving 13 bases between them. The CDR3 covers 11 residues. Germline CDR1 reads SGHDT; CDR2 reads YYEEEE. The CDR3 nucleotides are TGTGCCAGCAGCCGTACGGACAGCAAGTTCTTC. Protein: CASSRTDSKFF. Full variable domain (remainder filled in from reference TRBV5-6 and TRBJ2-1): DAGVTQSPTHLIKTRGQQVTLRCSPKSGHDTVSWYQQALGQGPQFIFQYYEEEERQRGNFPDRFSGHQFPNYSSELNVNALLLGDSALYLCASSRTDSKFFGPGTRLTVL.

The chain employs TRBV11-2 and TRBJ2-7; 8 positions agree with TRBD1. Germline V gives CDR1 SGHAT, CDR2 FQNNGV. Germline trimming cut 2 bases from V and 4 bases from J; bases unmatched to any gene: 10. The CDR3 has 16 residues. The chain's CDR3 is CASSLSWDRRAYEQYF. The CDR3 bases are TGTGCCAGCAGCTTATCGTGGGACAGGCGGGCATACGAGCAGTACTTC.

This sequence joins TRBV11-2 and TRBJ1-4, with D uncertain. Trimming took 3 bases from V and 11 from J, leaving 16 bases between them. Germline CDR1 SGHAT, CDR2 FQNNGV. This CDR3 is built from 14 residues. The CDR3 here is CASSFMENMGKLFF. Written as DNA, the CDR3 is TGTGCCAGCAGCTTTATGGAAAATATGGGGAAACTGTTTTTT.

There are a few counts of this clone. The gene calls are TRBV2 and TRBJ2-7; 8 positions match TRBD2. CDR3 length: 13 amino acids. Germline V gives CDR1 SNHLY, CDR2 FYNNEI. The trim removed 7 bases at V and 4 bases at J, leaving 6 bases unmatched. The CDR3 spells CASNQAGVYEQYF. For the CDR3, the DNA is TGTGCCAGCAATCAAGCGGGAGTGTACGAGCAGTACTTC. The whole variable domain, filled in from reference TRBV2 and TRBJ2-7, reads EPEVTQTPSHQVTQMGQEVILRCVPISNHLYFYWYRQILGQKVEFLVSFYNNEISEKSEIFDDQFSVERPDGSNFTLKIRSTKLEDSAMYFCASNQAGVYEQYFGPGTRLTVT.

The chain joins TRBV27 to TRBJ1-4; D gene unclear. This CDR3 spans 16 amino acids. Trimming took off 2 bases at V and 4 bases at J, with 14 bases between the two ends. Per the germline V gene, CDR1 is MNHEY and CDR2 is SMNVEV (reference sequence). CDR3 in amino acids: CASSLSVGLINEKLFF. The CDR3 nucleotides are TGTGCCAGCAGTTTAAGTGTTGGACTGATTAATGAAAAACTGTTTTTT.

This clone has only a few counts. The chain joins TRBV2 to TRBJ1-5; maybe TRBD1 (6 bases). CDR3 length: 14 amino acids. Trimming pared 6 bases from V and 5 bases from J, leaving 14 bases between. Germline V gene lookup returns CDR1 SNHLY and CDR2 FYNNEI. In DNA form, the CDR3 reads TGTGCCAGCAGCCAGGGGAGGGTAGATCAGCCCCAGCATTTT. This gives the protein CASSQGRVDQPQHF.

This rearrangement joins TRBV20-1 to TRBJ2-5, with D hard to call. CDR1 and CDR2 (germline): DFQATT, SNEGSKA (reference sequence). Trimming removed 5 bases from V and 5 bases from J, with 9 bases in between. The CDR3 runs 11 residues. The CDR3 here is CSAVVLETQYF. CDR3 bases: TGCAGTGCTGTTGTTCTCGAGACCCAGTACTTC.

The chain is built from TRBV7-2 and TRBJ2-5, with 8 bases lining up with TRBD2. The last part of the DNA fits TRBJ2-7 better; the J call may be wrong. CDR3 length: 17 residues. Germline V gene lookup returns CDR1 SGHTA and CDR2 FQGNSA. The CDR3 spells CASSLVASSGFSYEQYF. In nucleotides, the CDR3 is TGTGCCAGCAGCTTAGTTGCTTCTAGCGGGTTTTCCTACGAGCAGTACTTC.

This clone has only a few counts. The V gene is TRBV29-1, the J gene TRBJ1-1; D gene ambiguous. CDR3 length: 13 residues. Trimming removed 3 bases at V and 0 bases at J, with 8 bases between. Per germline, CDR1 SQVTM and CDR2 ANQGSEA. CDR3 amino acids: CSVERMMNTEAFF. DNA of the CDR3: TGCAGCGTTGAGAGGATGATGAACACTGAAGCTTTCTTT.

The rearrangement links TRBV7-8 to TRBJ2-7; tentatively, D is TRBD1 (6 bases). This CDR3 spans 16 amino acids. V dropped 2 bases and J dropped 4 bases, with 18 bases sitting between them. Per germline, CDR1 SGHVS and CDR2 FQNEAQ. The CDR3 DNA is TGTGCCAGCAGCTTATATGGGGGCCCAATAACTTACGAGCAGTACTTC. Translated, it gives CASSLYGGPITYEQYF.

V usage is TRBV5-8 and J usage is TRBJ1-6; no clear D. CDR1 and CDR2 from the germline V gene are SGHTS and YDEGEE. This CDR3 comprises 17 residues. Trimming removed 3 bases at V and 1 base at J, with 14 bases between. The CDR3 DNA sequence: TGTGCCAGCAGCTCCATAGTGGGAGGTTCCTATAATTCACCCCTCCACTTT. Protein product: CASSSIVGGSYNSPLHF.

CDR3 bases: TGTGCCAGCAGCTGGCCGGGGACAGGGAAAGATACGCAGTATTTT. Amino acids: CASSWPGTGKDTQYF. V usage is TRBV5-4 and J usage is TRBJ2-3, with 9 bases that match TRBD1. Germline CDR1 reads SGHNT; CDR2 reads YYREEE (reference sequence). The CDR3 length is 15 residues. V shed 3 bases, J shed 5 bases, and the junction held 7 bases outside the gene matches.

V and J are TRBV2 and TRBJ2-7; D remains ambiguous. Deletions cut 1 base from V and 1 base from J, with 11 bases between. The CDR3 loop spans 15 amino acids. CDR1 and CDR2 from the germline V gene are SNHLY and FYNNEI. Written as DNA, the CDR3 is TGTGCCAGCAGTGAAGGACGGACGATTTCCTACGAGCAGTACTTC. Translation gives CASSEGRTISYEQYF.

The rearrangement joins TRBV6-6 to TRBJ2-5; 10 bases match TRBD1. Germline CDR1 and CDR2: MNHNY and SVGAGI (reference sequence). The trim removed 0 bases at V and 3 bases at J, leaving 4 bases unmatched. The CDR3 has 16 residues. CDR3 nucleotide sequence: TGTGCCAGCAGTTACTCGTCCGGGACAGGGGAAGAGACCCAGTACTTC. It translates to CASSYSSGTGEETQYF.

The genes are TRBV5-1 and TRBJ2-3, with D hard to call. CDR3 size: 14 residues. The germline V gene has CDR1 SGHRS and CDR2 YFSETQ. The V gene lost 2 bases and the J gene lost 6 bases, with 13 bases spanning the gap. The CDR3 loop reads CASSFASTEDTQYF. In nucleotides, the CDR3 is TGCGCCAGCAGCTTTGCCTCTACAGAGGATACGCAGTATTTT.

J is TRBJ1-2 and V is TRBV29-1; possible D gene TRBD1, 6 bases. Trimming left V 7 bases short and J 7 bases short, with 19 bases between. The germline V gene encodes CDR1 SQVTM and CDR2 ANQGSEA. The CDR3 is made up of 13 amino acids. CDR3 nucleotide sequence: TGCAGCGCTCGGACAGCCCAGACTCTTGGCTACACCTTC. It translates to CSARTAQTLGYTF.

J is TRBJ2-3 and V is TRBV11-2; a weak D match, TRBD2 (6 bases). CDR1 is SGHAT and CDR2 is FQNNGV in the germline V gene. Trimming left V 0 bases short and J 3 bases short, with 10 bases between. CDR3 length: 15 residues. CDR3 region: CASSLEVADTDTQYF. Here the CDR3 DNA reads TGTGCCAGCAGCTTAGAAGTAGCGGATACAGATACGCAGTATTTT. The complete variable domain, with remaining parts taken from reference TRBV11-2 and TRBJ2-3, reads EAGVAQSPRYKIIEKRQSVAFWCNPISGHATLYWYQQILGQGPKLLIQFQNNGVVDDSQLPKDRFSAERLKGVDSTLKIQPAKLEDSAVYLCASSLEVADTDTQYFGPGTRLTVL.

The CDR3 coding sequence is TGTGCCACCAGCAGAAACCCAGGACAGGGAGCTTTCTTT. Protein sequence: CATSRNPGQGAFF. The chain has TRBV15 and TRBJ1-1; 8 bases fit TRBD1. Unmatched junction bases numbered 6, after V lost 2 bases and J lost 10 bases. The CDR3 has 13 amino acids. CDR1 LNHNV and CDR2 YYDKDF come from the germline V gene (reference sequence). Using reference TRBV15 and TRBJ1-1 for the parts outside the CDR3, the full variable domain is DAMVIQNPRYQVTQFGKPVTLSCSQTLNHNVMYWYQQKSSQAPKLLFHYYDKDFNNEADTPDNFQSRRPNTSFCFLDIRSPGLGDTAMYLCATSRNPGQGAFFGQGTRLTVV.

This rearrangement joins TRBV5-1 to TRBJ1-2, with 7 bases fitting TRBD1. Germline loops: CDR1 SGHRS, CDR2 YFSETQ. V was clipped by 6 bases and J by 6 bases; unmatched bases: 11. This CDR3 has 14 residues. CDR3: CASTPITGEHGYTF. In DNA form, the CDR3 reads TGCGCCAGCACCCCCATAACAGGGGAACATGGCTACACCTTC. Full variable domain (missing parts from reference TRBV5-1 and TRBJ1-2): KAGVTQTPRYLIKTRGQQVTLSCSPISGHRSVSWYQQTPGQGLQFLFEYFSETQRNKGNFPGRFSGRQFSNSRSEMNVSTLELGDSALYLCASTPITGEHGYTFGSGTRLTVV.

V and J are TRBV10-3 and TRBJ1-5; 7 bases line up with TRBD1. CDR3 size: 18 residues. Germline values: CDR1 ENHRY, CDR2 SYGVKD. Trimming at V came to 4 bases and at J to 5 bases, leaving 17 bases not matched to a gene. CDR3 nucleotides: TGTGCCATCAGTGCTTATAGGGGGCAGGGGGACACCCATCAGCCCCAGCATTTT. Protein product: CAISAYRGQGDTHQPQHF.